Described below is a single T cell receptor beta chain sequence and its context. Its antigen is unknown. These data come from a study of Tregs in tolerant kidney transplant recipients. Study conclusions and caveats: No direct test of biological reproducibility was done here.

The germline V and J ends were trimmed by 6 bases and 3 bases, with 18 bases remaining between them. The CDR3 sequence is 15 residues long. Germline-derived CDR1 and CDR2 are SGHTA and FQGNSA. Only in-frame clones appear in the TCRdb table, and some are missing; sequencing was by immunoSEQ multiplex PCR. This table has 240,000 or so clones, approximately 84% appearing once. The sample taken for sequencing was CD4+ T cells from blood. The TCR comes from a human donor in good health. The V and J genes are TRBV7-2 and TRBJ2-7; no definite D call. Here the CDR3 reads CASSTNSYLRYEQYF. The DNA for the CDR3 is TGTGCCAGCAGTACTAATAGCTATCTTCGCTACGAGCAGTACTTC.